This T cell receptor beta chain came from a study of Ad26.COV2.S vaccination and SARS-CoV-2 variants. Across the whole study: Donor allocation was to the COV1001 Ad26.COV2.S trial arm. Intramuscular Ad26.COV2.S at 5x10^10 or 1x10^11 viral particles. Findings and caveats of the study: Non-spike TCR breadth did not differ much between vaccine and placebo recipients.

With 5 bases removed from V and 3 bases from J, the gap between germline ends came to 25 bases. This CDR3 has 18 residues. The V gene's germline CDR1 is SEHNR and CDR2 FQNEAQ (reference sequence). Worth noting for this clone: The antigen remains unidentified.

Here immunoSEQ multiplex PCR was the method, and the copy in TCRdb shows in-frame clones only, minus some. This table has some 420,000 clones, 88% appearing once. The treatment was: roughly 20 received Ad26.COV2.S at low or high dose, single or two shots; about 5 received placebo; per-sample allocation not given. Sampling took place 63 days after the first vaccine or placebo injection. Its platform was an Ad26 vector, and its expressed antigen was Wuhan-strain SARS-CoV-2 spike. The receptor was isolated from a person aged 18 to 65 who received the Ad26.COV2.S COVID-19 vaccine or a placebo. The V call is TRBV7-9, the J call TRBJ1-1; no definite D call. This material consisted of peripheral blood, taken in a trial of Ad26.COV2.S vaccine versus placebo. The CDR3 sequence is CASSLRISTWGKDTEAFF. CDR3 bases: TGTGCCAGCAGCCTACGAATCTCTACATGGGGTAAAGACACTGAAGCTTTCTTT.